Listed here are 30 T cell receptor beta chains from one sample, sequenced in a study of T cell repertoires in cytomegalovirus infection. These receptors lack a known antigen. TCRdb re-derived calls from the reads in MiXCR, one entry per CDR3 protein. This sample has 150,000 to 200,000 distinct CDR3 sequences, with roughly 22% found just once. Sequenced material: CD8+ T cells from cultured PBMCs, taken from culture after CMV antigen stimulation. The receptors derive from a human donor in good health (CMV status not recorded). Some clones in this sample may be carry-over from other donors' samples.

A few counts support this clonotype. This chain joins TRBV19 and TRBJ1-1; TRBD1 is a possible D gene (6 bases). The CDR3 is 14 residues long. Germline assignment: CDR1 LNHDA and CDR2 SQIVND (reference sequence). Trimming cost V 3 bases and J 8 bases, with 16 bases left between them. CDR3 DNA sequence: TGTGCCAGTAGTATCACCGAGGGGGGGACAGAAGCTTTCTTT. Translation gives CASSITEGGTEAFF. The full variable domain, rest sourced from reference TRBV19 and TRBJ1-1, is DGGITQSPKYLFRKEGQNVTLSCEQNLNHDAMYWYRQDPGQGLRLIYYSQIVNDFQKGDIAEGYSVSREKKESFPLTVTSAQKNPTAFYLCASSITEGGTEAFFGQGTRLTVV.

This clonotype has only a few counts. The chain is built from TRBV6-2 or TRBV6-3 and TRBJ2-4; TRBD2 is a possible D gene (6 bases). The length of the CDR3 is 13 residues. V gave up 2 bases and J gave up 15 bases, with 17 bases separating them. Germline CDR1 is MNHEY and CDR2 is SVGEGT. This chain's CDR3 is CASSYGDSPSLYF. CDR3 in DNA: TGTGCCAGCAGTTACGGGGACTCCCCTTCGTTGTACTTC.

This clonotype was counted only a few times. V gene TRBV7-2 combines with J gene TRBJ2-5; D is perhaps TRBD1 (6 bases). V dropped 7 bases and J dropped 2 bases, with 17 bases sitting between them. The CDR3 totals 15 residues. Germline-derived CDR1 and CDR2 are SGHTA and FQGNSA. The DNA for the CDR3 is TGTGCCAGCACCTTTTTGTGGACAGCTCAAGAGACCCAGTACTTC. It translates to CASTFLWTAQETQYF.

At least ten counts were recorded for this clonotype. The chain employs TRBV7-8 and TRBJ2-2; D may be TRBD1 (6 bases). From germline, CDR1 is SGHVS and CDR2 FQNEAQ. This CDR3 contains 15 residues. The V gene lost 7 bases and the J gene lost 4 bases, with 16 bases spanning the gap. Here the CDR3 DNA reads TGTGCCAGCACCTACGGGCAGGGGACCACCGGGGAGCTGTTTTTT. Translated: CASTYGQGTTGELFF.

This clonotype is a singleton in its sample. The chain is built from TRBV2 and TRBJ2-7, with a tentative D call TRBD2 (5 bases). This CDR3 has 15 amino acids. Per germline, CDR1 SNHLY and CDR2 FYNNEI. V lost 3 bases and J lost 0, with 12 bases in between. This CDR3 reads CASSDTRGSSYEQYF. In DNA, the CDR3 is TGTGCCAGCAGTGACACCCGTGGGAGCTCCTACGAGCAGTACTTC.

This clonotype was counted between two and nine times. The V call is TRBV9, the J call TRBJ2-5; D not certain. Germline lookup yields CDR1 SGDLS and CDR2 YYNGEE. Deletions cut 4 bases from V and 4 bases from J, with 14 bases between. This CDR3 region has 14 residues. In DNA form, the CDR3 reads TGTGCCAGCAGCCCTTCGGACCCGACAGAGACCCAGTACTTC. Translating it yields CASSPSDPTETQYF. The variable domain in full, with the rest retrieved from reference TRBV9 and TRBJ2-5, is DSGVTQTPKHLITATGQRVTLRCSPRSGDLSVYWYQQSLDQGLQFLIQYYNGEERAKGNILERFSAQQFPDLHSELNLSSLELGDSALYFCASSPSDPTETQYFGPGTRLLVL.

This clonotype appeared a few times. CDR3 sequence (DNA): TGTGCCAGCAGCCAGACAGGGACCTATGGCTACACCTTC. Translated: CASSQTGTYGYTF. This rearrangement joins TRBV7-3 to TRBJ1-2; 7 bases are a match to TRBD1. CDR1 is SGHTA and CDR2 is FQGTGA in the germline V gene. The CDR3 totals 13 residues. Trimming removed 5 bases from V and 4 bases from J; junction bases left unmatched: 4.

This clonotype was detected only a few times. The V and J genes are TRBV6-2 or TRBV6-3 and TRBJ2-6; D remains unclear. The CDR3 sequence is 15 residues long. V was pared by 0 bases and J by 0 bases, with 3 bases between. The germline CDR1 and CDR2 sequences are MNHEY and SVGEGT. CDR3 sequence: CASSYSGSGANVLTF. The DNA of the CDR3 is TGTGCCAGCAGTTACTCAGGCTCTGGGGCCAACGTCCTGACTTTC.

The CDR3 DNA follows: TGTGCCAGCAGCTTCTACGGGACAGCGATCTCTGGGGCCAACGTCCTGACTTTC. This translates into CASSFYGTAISGANVLTF. The chain carries TRBV7-8 and TRBJ2-6; 7 bases align to TRBD1. Germline V gene data show CDR1 as SGHVS and CDR2 as FQNEAQ. The CDR3 has 18 residues. V trimming: 3 bases; J trimming: 0 bases; junction bases outside the gene matches: 8.

This sequence joins TRBV27 and TRBJ1-6, with D possibly being TRBD1 (5 bases). CDR1 is MNHEY and CDR2 is SMNVEV in the germline V gene (reference sequence). This CDR3 contains 15 residues. Trimming removed 5 bases from V and 0 bases from J, with 8 bases in between. The CDR3 nucleotides read TGTGCCAGCAGTAGGGGAAGCTCCTATAATTCACCCCTCCACTTT. Protein: CASSRGSSYNSPLHF.

This clonotype came up a few times. The J gene is TRBJ1-1, the V gene TRBV7-2; D might be TRBD1 (6 bases). Germline V gene sequence: CDR1 SGHTA, CDR2 FQGNSA. This CDR3 has 13 amino acids. Trimming removed 3 bases from V and 6 bases from J, with 11 bases in between. CDR3 loop: CASSFPRGAEAFF. The CDR3 DNA follows: TGTGCCAGCAGCTTCCCCAGGGGAGCTGAAGCTTTCTTT.

In this sample, this clonotype turned up a few times. The gene calls are TRBV5-6 and TRBJ2-7; 9 nucleotides match TRBD1. The J segment lost 4 bases and the V segment lost 0 bases, leaving 5 bases of the junction unmatched. The CDR3 is made up of 15 amino acids. Germline-derived CDR1 and CDR2 are SGHDT and YYEEEE. CDR3 region: CASSLVPGQGYEQYF. In DNA, the CDR3 is TGTGCCAGCAGCTTGGTCCCGGGACAGGGTTACGAGCAGTACTTC.

The chain joins TRBV6-4 to TRBJ1-1, with 10 bases matching TRBD1. Germline V gene sequence: CDR1 MRHNA, CDR2 SNTAGT. This CDR3 spans 15 amino acids. V gave up 10 bases and J gave up 6 bases; unmatched junction bases: 14. Here the CDR3 DNA reads TGTGCCACTCCAAGCCGGGACAGGGGTCTGGCTGAAGCTTTCTTT. Amino acids: CATPSRDRGLAEAFF.

This rearrangement joins TRBV7-9 to TRBJ1-5; D remains ambiguous. The CDR3 sequence is 13 residues long. V shed 3 bases and J shed 6 bases, with 9 bases lying between them. Germline CDR1 is SEHNR and CDR2 is FQNEAQ (reference sequence). The CDR3 is CASSFEGGQPQHF. The DNA of the CDR3 is TGTGCCAGCAGCTTTGAGGGAGGTCAGCCCCAGCATTTT.

The V and J genes are TRBV11-1 and TRBJ1-1, with 7 bases that match TRBD1. Germline-derived CDR1 and CDR2 are SGHAT and FQDESV (reference sequence). With 6 bases clipped from V and 4 bases from J, the junction kept 5 bases outside the gene matches. The CDR3 totals 13 residues. The CDR3 bases are TGTGCCAGCAGACCGACAGGGTCCACTGAAGCTTTCTTT. Protein sequence: CASRPTGSTEAFF.

In this sample, this clonotype turned up a few times. The rearrangement links TRBV28 to TRBJ1-1, with a tentative D call TRBD1 (5 bases). CDR1 is MDHEN, CDR2 SYDVKM, per germline. V lost 2 bases, J lost 5 bases, and 15 bases lay in between. The length of the CDR3 is 15 residues. CDR3 coding DNA: TGTGCCAGCAGTTTACGTAAAGGGGTTCGGACTGAAGCTTTCTTT. Translation: CASSLRKGVRTEAFF.

This clonotype was detected only a few times. This rearrangement joins TRBV12-3 or TRBV12-4 to TRBJ2-3, with D hard to call. V shed 5 bases and J shed 0 bases, with 12 bases lying between them. The CDR3 sequence is 15 residues long. CDR3 nucleotide sequence: TGTGCCAGCAGTACGGGCGGCGTAAGCACAGATACGCAGTATTTT. As protein: CASSTGGVSTDTQYF.

The chain links TRBV7-8 to TRBJ2-1; either TRBD1 or TRBD2 may supply D (7 bases each). The germline V gene has CDR1 SGHVS and CDR2 FQNEAQ. The CDR3 has 18 residues. V lost 5 bases and J 0 bases, leaving 20 bases between the germline ends. CDR3 amino acids: CASSPLLADRSSYNEQFF. The CDR3 DNA is TGTGCCAGCAGCCCGCTCCTAGCGGACAGGAGCTCCTACAATGAGCAGTTCTTC. Variable domain in full (rest from reference TRBV7-8 and TRBJ2-1): GAGVSQSPRYKVAKRGQDVALRCDPISGHVSLFWYQQALGQGPEFLTYFQNEAQLDKSGLPSDRFFAERPEGSVSTLKIQRTQQEDSAVYLCASSPLLADRSSYNEQFFGPGTRLTVL.

This clonotype occurred a few times. The CDR3 coding sequence is TGTGCCAGCAGCTCGTCGAGGGACAGCAATGAAAAACTGTTTTTT. Translation: CASSSSRDSNEKLFF. The chain links TRBV11-2 to TRBJ1-4, with TRBD1 matching over 7 bases. The germline CDR1 and CDR2 sequences are SGHAT and FQNNGV. The CDR3 loop spans 15 amino acids. J gave up 5 bases and V 4 bases, and 7 bases lay outside the gene matches.

V and J are TRBV7-8 and TRBJ1-1; D perhaps matches TRBD1 (5 bases). The CDR3 is 14 residues long. Per germline, CDR1 SGHVS and CDR2 FQNEAQ. V shed 1 base and J shed 4 bases, with 10 bases lying between them. CDR3 nucleotide sequence: TGTGCCAGCAGCTTAGATTTGGGGCTCACTGAAGCTTTCTTT. Protein sequence: CASSLDLGLTEAFF.

The V and J genes are TRBV6-6 and TRBJ2-1, with TRBD2 matching over 10 bases. Germline loops: CDR1 MNHNY, CDR2 SVGAGI (reference sequence). This CDR3 region has 13 residues. J was trimmed by 10 bases and V by 6 bases; bases with no gene match: 6. The chain's CDR3 is CASSNALAGEQFF. The CDR3 DNA sequence: TGTGCCAGCAGCAACGCACTAGCGGGGGAGCAGTTCTTC.

This clonotype was seen a handful of times. The V call is TRBV11-2, the J call TRBJ1-2; 8 nucleotides match TRBD1. Unmatched junction bases numbered 13, after V lost 2 bases and J lost 5 bases. The CDR3 sequence is 17 residues long. Germline-derived CDR1 and CDR2 are SGHAT and FQNNGV. The CDR3 loop is CASSLQSLDRGGYGYTF. In DNA form, the CDR3 reads TGTGCCAGCAGCTTACAGTCTCTTGACAGGGGAGGGTATGGCTACACCTTC.

The J gene is TRBJ2-1, the V gene TRBV12-3 or TRBV12-4; 11 nucleotides line up with TRBD2. V gave up 5 bases and J gave up 8 bases; unmatched junction bases: 8. This CDR3 spans 15 amino acids. DNA for the CDR3: TGTGCCAGCAGTACTAGCGGGGGACGCATGGATGAGCAGTTCTTC. It specifies CASSTSGGRMDEQFF.

The chain uses TRBV6-1 and TRBJ1-3, with D maybe TRBD1 (6 bases). Per germline, CDR1 MNHNS and CDR2 SASEGT. V gave up 7 bases and J gave up 0 bases, with 22 bases separating them. There are 18 residues in the CDR3. This chain's CDR3 is CASNDRRSPPFSGNTIYF. CDR3 coding DNA: TGTGCCAGCAATGACAGGCGTTCCCCACCTTTCTCTGGAAACACCATATATTTT.

There are a few counts of this clonotype. The CDR3 nucleotides read TGTGCCAGCAGCCCCGAAGATTTGGGGCGTGGGGAGACCCAGTACTTC. Protein product: CASSPEDLGRGETQYF. The V gene is TRBV7-2, the J gene TRBJ2-5, with a weak D call TRBD1 (5 bases). V was cut by 5 bases and J by 5 bases, with 21 bases left in between. The CDR3 consists of 16 residues. In germline, CDR1 is SGHTA, CDR2 FQGNSA.

This clonotype has more than one count but fewer than ten. This chain connects TRBV28 to TRBJ1-5; the D is unclear. V lost 2 bases and J 6 bases, leaving 14 bases between the germline ends. Germline CDR1 and CDR2: MDHEN and SYDVKM. The CDR3 is 15 amino acids. The CDR3 DNA is TGTGCCAGCAGTTTAAACGGAAAGGGAAGTCAGCCCCAGCATTTT. Amino acid sequence: CASSLNGKGSQPQHF.

The rearrangement joins TRBV7-9 to TRBJ1-2, with 9 bases fitting TRBD1. V lost 5 bases, J lost 4 bases, and 5 bases stayed unmatched. Per germline, CDR1 SEHNR and CDR2 FQNEAQ (reference sequence). The CDR3 spans 14 residues. Here the CDR3 reads CASSPQGATYGYTF. Written as DNA, the CDR3 is TGTGCCAGCAGCCCACAGGGGGCAACCTATGGCTACACCTTC.

The table lists this clonotype with many counts. V is TRBV4-3 and J is TRBJ2-7, with D unresolved. The germline CDR1 and CDR2 sequences are LGHNA and YSLEER. The CDR3 is 16 amino acids. Deletions cut 0 bases from V and 0 bases from J, with 12 bases between. The CDR3 sequence: CASSQDEDSLSYEQYF. The CDR3 DNA sequence: TGCGCCAGCAGCCAAGACGAGGATTCCCTCTCCTACGAGCAGTACTTC.

This clonotype was counted only a few times. J is TRBJ1-2 and V is TRBV27, with D tentatively TRBD1 (6 bases). The germline CDR1 and CDR2 sequences are MNHEY and SMNVEV (reference sequence). The CDR3 consists of 13 residues. V was cut by 1 base and J by 4 bases, with 7 bases left in between. The CDR3, as DNA: TGTGCCAGCAGTTTATTCAGGGGCTATGGCTACACCTTC. The encoded protein is CASSLFRGYGYTF.

This clonotype was found a few times. The chain is built from TRBV6-2 or TRBV6-3 and TRBJ1-1; 8 positions agree with TRBD1. This CDR3 is 17 amino acids long. V was pared by 2 bases and J by 0 bases, with 8 bases of the junction left unmatched. Germline CDR1 reads MNHEY; CDR2 reads SVGEGT. The CDR3 DNA follows: TGTGCCAGCAGTTACCCCCCAGGGGGCCCTATGAACACTGAAGCTTTCTTT. Its translation: CASSYPPGGPMNTEAFF.